This TCR beta chain was sequenced for a study of molecular identifiers for immune sequencing clone quantification. TCRdb called the PCR reads again in MiXCR, with one record for every CDR3 protein. The table records about 320,000 distinct CDR3 sequences, around 21% of them present only once. In this sample, this clonotype turned up many times. Sequencing was done on a sample of naive CD8+ T cells from blood, with Jurkat cell RNA spiked in. Subset defined: FACS-sorted CD8+CD4-CCR7+CD45RA+ naive T cells. The receptor was derived from a human donor in good health. Some libraries in this study had Jurkat cell RNA spiked in.

In DNA, the CDR3 is TGCAGTGCTAGGAATCGCGGGGGGAATTTTAATGAGCAGTTCTTC. Encoded protein: CSARNRGGNFNEQFF. The chain carries TRBV20-1 and TRBJ2-1; 8 bases fit TRBD2. CDR1 DFQATT and CDR2 SNEGSKA come from the germline V gene (reference sequence). Trimming took 3 bases from V and 7 from J; bases not matched to a gene: 11. This CDR3 comprises 15 residues.